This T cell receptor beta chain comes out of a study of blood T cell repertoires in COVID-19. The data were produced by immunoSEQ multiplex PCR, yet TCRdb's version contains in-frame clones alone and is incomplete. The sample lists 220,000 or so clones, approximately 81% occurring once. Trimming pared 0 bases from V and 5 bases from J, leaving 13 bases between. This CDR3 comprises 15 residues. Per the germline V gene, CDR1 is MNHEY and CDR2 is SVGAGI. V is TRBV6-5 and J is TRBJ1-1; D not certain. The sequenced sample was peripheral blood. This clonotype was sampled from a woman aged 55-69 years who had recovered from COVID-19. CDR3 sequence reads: CASSYSKEGWTEAFF. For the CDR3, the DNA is TGTGCCAGCAGTTACTCGAAGGAGGGTTGGACTGAAGCTTTCTTT.